The 21 T cell receptor beta chains below come from one sample, sequenced in a study of OX40 agonist ivuxolimab in advanced cancers. Clones were read by immunoSEQ multiplex PCR, and TCRdb kept only the in-frame ones, dropping some. The sample records some 100,000 clones, roughly 90% being singletons. The starting material was CD4+ or CD8+ T cells sorted from blood, obtained in a trial of the OX40 agonist ivuxolimab. All receptors derive from an adult with an advanced solid tumor such as melanoma, head and neck, liver or kidney cancer.

The chain combines TRBV19 with TRBJ2-3; D may be TRBD1 (6 bases). V was clipped by 5 bases and J by 3 bases, with 15 bases between them. Germline V lookup: CDR1 LNHDA, CDR2 SQIVND (reference sequence). The CDR3 length is 15 residues. The CDR3 sequence is CASSATIGGTDTQYF. CDR3 nucleotide sequence: TGTGCCAGTAGTGCAACTATAGGGGGTACAGATACGCAGTATTTT.

The J gene is TRBJ1-1, the V gene TRBV7-8; D remains ambiguous. The V end lost 5 bases, the J end lost 3 bases, and 10 bases lay between the germline ends. Germline V gene sequence: CDR1 SGHVS, CDR2 FQNEAQ. The CDR3 loop spans 13 amino acids. The CDR3 here is CASSRYPYTEAFF. The CDR3 DNA sequence: TGTGCCAGCAGCCGCTATCCATACACTGAAGCTTTCTTT.

This sequence joins TRBV5-5 and TRBJ2-7; D is undetermined. V lost 3 bases and J lost 0, with 10 bases in between. This CDR3 contains 14 residues. The germline gives CDR1 SGHKS, CDR2 YYEKEE (reference sequence). DNA for the CDR3: TGTGCCAGCAGCTCCACCTTTAGCTCCTACGAGCAGTACTTC. Its protein product is CASSSTFSSYEQYF.

The chain has TRBV9 and TRBJ2-7; the D is unclear. Germline values: CDR1 SGDLS, CDR2 YYNGEE. The CDR3 has 14 residues. Trimming took off 0 bases at V and 1 base at J, with 8 bases between the two ends. The CDR3 reads CASSVGSQSYEQYF. The DNA of the CDR3 is TGTGCCAGCAGCGTAGGGTCCCAGTCCTACGAGCAGTACTTC.

The rearrangement uses TRBV28 and TRBJ1-1; possible D gene TRBD1, 5 bases. This CDR3 contains 13 residues. Looked up from germline, CDR1 is MDHEN and CDR2 is SYDVKM. The V gene lost 7 bases and the J gene lost 1 base, with 10 bases spanning the gap. The CDR3 DNA reads TGTGCCAGCACGGGGACGGAGAACACTGAAGCTTTCTTT. Residues: CASTGTENTEAFF.

The J gene is TRBJ1-1, the V gene TRBV19, with a possible D match to TRBD1 (6 bases). The V end lost 10 bases, the J end lost 1 base, and 13 bases lay between the germline ends. CDR1 and CDR2 from the germline V gene are LNHDA and SQIVND (reference sequence). This CDR3 has 13 residues. In DNA, the CDR3 is TGTGCCACCAGGACAGCAGAGAACACTGAAGCTTTCTTT. As protein: CATRTAENTEAFF.

Notes on this clone: Other DNA sequences within the sample encode an identical CDR3. The rearrangement uses TRBV4-3 and TRBJ1-5; D is ambiguous. The ends were cut back, 4 bases at V and 4 bases at J, with 8 bases in the middle. In germline, CDR1 is LGHNA, CDR2 YSLEER. CDR3 length: 13 residues. The CDR3 region is CASSPDGNQPQHF. The DNA of the CDR3 is TGCGCCAGCAGCCCGGACGGGAATCAGCCCCAGCATTTT.

The genes are TRBV10-3 and TRBJ1-4; 7 nucleotides match TRBD1. Trimming at V came to 10 bases and at J to 7 bases, leaving 15 bases not matched to a gene. Germline loops: CDR1 ENHRY, CDR2 SYGVKD. This CDR3 spans 15 amino acids. The CDR3 is CATNLGTAGGEKLFF. The DNA for the CDR3 is TGTGCCACCAACCTAGGGACAGCCGGGGGTGAAAAACTGTTTTTT.

The gene calls are TRBV5-6 and TRBJ2-1; weak D call: TRBD2 (6 bases). The CDR3 is 15 residues long. V lost 0 bases and J 3 bases, leaving 10 bases between the germline ends. Germline V gene data show CDR1 as SGHDT and CDR2 as YYEEEE. This chain's CDR3 is CASSLAGVGYNEQFF. The CDR3 DNA reads TGTGCCAGCAGCTTGGCGGGGGTAGGCTACAATGAGCAGTTCTTC.

V is TRBV7-2 and J is TRBJ1-4; the D is unclear. Germline assignment: CDR1 SGHTA and CDR2 FQGNSA. The CDR3 length is 14 residues. V was shortened by 5 bases and J by 5 bases, with 12 bases between the two germline ends. The CDR3 nucleotides read TGTGCCAGCAGCCTAATGAACTCAAATGAAAAACTGTTTTTT. Translated, it gives CASSLMNSNEKLFF.

This clone came up a few times. This chain links TRBV5-6 with TRBJ2-3; D gene uncertain. The germline CDR1 and CDR2 sequences are SGHDT and YYEEEE. V lost 0 bases and J lost 0, with 14 bases in between. CDR3 length equals 17 residues. CDR3 sequence (DNA): TGTGCCAGCAGCTTGGATAGCTTTTTTACTAGCACAGATACGCAGTATTTT. It yields the protein CASSLDSFFTSTDTQYF.

V and J are TRBV6-5 and TRBJ2-5, with a tentative D call TRBD1 (6 bases). The CDR3 has 13 amino acids. Deletions cut 2 bases from V and 4 bases from J, with 8 bases between. CDR1 MNHEY and CDR2 SVGAGI come from the germline V gene. CDR3: CASSYQTGETQYF. The CDR3 DNA reads TGTGCCAGCAGTTACCAGACAGGAGAGACCCAGTACTTC.

V is TRBV10-3 and J is TRBJ2-3; 9 nucleotides align to TRBD2. This CDR3 region has 14 residues. V dropped 4 bases and J dropped 1; count of bases not matched to a gene: 0. CDR1 is ENHRY and CDR2 is SYGVKD in the germline V gene. The CDR3 DNA sequence: TGTGCCATCAGTGGGACTAGCGGCACAGATACGCAGTATTTT. Residues: CAISGTSGTDTQYF.

The rearrangement links TRBV7-9 to TRBJ1-1; 9 bases are a match to TRBD1. Germline values: CDR1 SEHNR, CDR2 FQNEAQ (reference sequence). The V gene end was trimmed by 8 bases and the J gene end by 1 base; junction bases not matched to a gene: 8. The CDR3 is 15 amino acids. The CDR3: CASQASTGGNTEAFF. The CDR3, as DNA: TGTGCCAGCCAGGCATCGACAGGGGGGAACACTGAAGCTTTCTTT.

This chain links TRBV7-2 with TRBJ1-2, with D unresolved. The CDR3 sequence is 13 residues long. Germline-derived CDR1 and CDR2 are SGHTA and FQGNSA. Trimming removed 2 bases at V and 6 bases at J, with 10 bases between. The DNA of the CDR3 is TGTGCCAGCAGCTTAAACCTTCTGGATGGCTACACCTTC. Protein product: CASSLNLLDGYTF.

V gene TRBV19 combines with J gene TRBJ2-1; no definite D call. V lost 3 bases and J 8 bases, leaving 17 bases between the germline ends. Germline V CDR1 and CDR2: LNHDA, SQIVND (reference sequence). This CDR3 region has 15 residues. Here the CDR3 reads CASSMSGRLVDEQFF. CDR3 sequence (DNA): TGTGCCAGTAGTATGTCTGGCAGGTTAGTCGATGAGCAGTTCTTC.

The chain employs TRBV7-9 and TRBJ2-7; 7 nucleotides align to TRBD1. The V gene end was trimmed by 4 bases and the J gene end by 6 bases; junction bases not matched to a gene: 15. CDR3 length: 16 residues. Germline values: CDR1 SEHNR, CDR2 FQNEAQ (reference sequence). The CDR3 is CASSSNSGQRVGEQYF. The CDR3 DNA is TGTGCCAGCAGCTCAAACTCGGGACAGAGAGTGGGCGAGCAGTACTTC.

The CDR3 reads CASSLRDGLSYEQYF. DNA for the CDR3: TGTGCCAGCAGTTTACGGGACGGACTTTCCTACGAGCAGTACTTC. The chain combines TRBV28 with TRBJ2-7; D is tentatively TRBD1 or TRBD2 (5 bases each). The CDR3 length is 15 residues. From germline, CDR1 is MDHEN and CDR2 SYDVKM. Trimming took off 2 bases at V and 1 base at J, with 12 bases between the two ends.

This clone was recorded a few times. The chain links TRBV30 to TRBJ1-3; D gene ambiguous. The CDR3 extends over 13 amino acids. The ends were cut back, 2 bases at V and 4 bases at J, with 9 bases in the middle. Germline V gene lookup returns CDR1 GTSNPN and CDR2 SVGIG (reference sequence). The CDR3, as DNA: TGTGCCTGGAGTCATCTGACAGGAAACACCATATATTTT. It encodes CAWSHLTGNTIYF.

This clone turned up a few times. This sequence joins TRBV4-3 and TRBJ2-6; weak D call: TRBD2 (5 bases). Germline assignment: CDR1 LGHNA and CDR2 YSLEER. This CDR3 contains 16 residues. The V end was cut by 1 base, the J end by 4 bases, with 11 bases between. CDR3 sequence reads: CASSQAKGSGANVLTF. The CDR3 coding sequence is TGCGCCAGCAGCCAAGCAAAAGGGAGCGGGGCCAACGTCCTGACTTTC.

The rearrangement uses TRBV25-1 and TRBJ1-6; weak D call: TRBD1 (5 bases). Germline V gene lookup returns CDR1 MGHDK and CDR2 SYGVNS. The CDR3 has 14 amino acids. Trimming took 3 bases from V and 10 from J, leaving 13 bases between them. The CDR3 DNA is TGTGCCAGCAGTGATCAGGGAGGTTCATCACCCCTCCACTTT. Amino acid sequence: CASSDQGGSSPLHF.